Below are 7 T cell receptor beta chains sequenced from a single sample in a study of blood T cell repertoires in COVID-19. Produced via immunoSEQ multiplex PCR; TCRdb's table is partial and in-frame only. The data show around 24,000 clones, approximately 88% seen once. Sequencing was performed on peripheral blood. All receptors come from a man in his 70s with COVID-19, enrolled during active disease.

The chain couples TRBV25-1 to TRBJ1-1, with D unclear. This CDR3 is 11 amino acids long. V was pared by 3 bases and J by 7 bases, with 6 bases between. Per germline, CDR1 MGHDK and CDR2 SYGVNS. This CDR3 is CASSDSVEAFF. The CDR3 DNA follows: TGTGCCAGCAGTGATTCGGTTGAAGCTTTCTTT.

The V and J genes are TRBV12-5 and TRBJ2-7; no definite D call. The germline V and J ends were trimmed by 5 bases and 0 bases, with 5 bases remaining between them. This CDR3 has 12 residues. Germline V gene sequence: CDR1 LGHNT, CDR2 FRNRAP. CDR3 loop: CASGTSSYEQYF. CDR3 in DNA: TGTGCTAGTGGTACGAGCTCCTACGAGCAGTACTTC.

The chain carries TRBV7-2 and TRBJ2-2; D possibly corresponds to TRBD2 (5 bases). CDR3 length equals 14 residues. V was cut by 3 bases and J by 6 bases, with 11 bases left in between. CDR1 is SGHTA and CDR2 is FQGNSA in the germline V gene. This CDR3 reads CASSLESSAGELFF. The CDR3 nucleotides read TGTGCCAGCAGCTTGGAAAGTAGCGCCGGGGAGCTGTTTTTT.

The V and J genes are TRBV27 and TRBJ2-7; 14 bases map to TRBD2. With 6 bases clipped from V and 2 bases from J, the junction kept 3 bases outside the gene matches. This CDR3 is built from 15 residues. Germline CDR1 is MNHEY and CDR2 is SMNVEV (reference sequence). CDR3 DNA sequence: TGTGCCAGCAGAAGACTAGCGGGAGGGCCCTACGAGCAGTACTTC. It specifies CASRRLAGGPYEQYF.

This chain joins TRBV21-1 and TRBJ1-5; TRBD1, the D gene given by the table, was not confirmed from the DNA. TRBV21-1 is a listed pseudogene. The CDR3 consists of 18 residues. The CDR3: CASSKGETGIRSNQPQHF. CDR3 DNA sequence: TGTGCCAGCAGCAAAGGGGAGACAGGGATTCGCAGCAATCAGCCCCAGCATTTT.

The J gene is TRBJ2-1, the V gene TRBV19; 9 nucleotides agree with TRBD2. There are 20 residues in the CDR3. Germline CDR1 LNHDA, CDR2 SQIVND (reference sequence). V lost 7 bases to trimming and J lost 0 bases; unmatched junction nucleotides: 19. Written as DNA, the CDR3 is TGTGCCAGTACCGCACGGGGAGCGGGAGGCTCCTACCGCTCCTACAATGAGCAGTTCTTC. Protein sequence: CASTARGAGGSYRSYNEQFF.

This clone was detected once. The genes are TRBV5-1 and TRBJ1-4; 8 bases are a match to TRBD1. V shed 2 bases and J 8 bases; nucleotides not matched to a gene: 5. CDR1 and CDR2 (germline): SGHRS, YFSETQ. This CDR3 contains 14 residues. The DNA of the CDR3 is TGCGCCAGCAGCTTTGGACAGGGATACGAAAAACTGTTTTTT. Translating it yields CASSFGQGYEKLFF.